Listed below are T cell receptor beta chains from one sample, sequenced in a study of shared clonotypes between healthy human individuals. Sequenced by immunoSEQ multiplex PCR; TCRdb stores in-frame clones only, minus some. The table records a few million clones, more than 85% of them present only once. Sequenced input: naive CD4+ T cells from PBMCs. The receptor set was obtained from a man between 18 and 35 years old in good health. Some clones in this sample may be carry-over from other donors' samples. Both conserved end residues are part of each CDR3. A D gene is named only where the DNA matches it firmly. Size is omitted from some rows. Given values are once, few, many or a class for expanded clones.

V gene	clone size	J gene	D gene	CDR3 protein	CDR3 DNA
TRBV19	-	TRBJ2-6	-	CASSTRQDPDVVLTF	TGTGCCAGTAGTACCCGACAGGACCCCGACGTCGTCCTGACTTTC
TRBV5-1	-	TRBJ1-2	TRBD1	CASSLGGQGNGYTF	TGCGCCAGCAGCTTAGGAGGACAGGGGAATGGCTACACCTTC
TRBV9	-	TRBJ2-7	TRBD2	CASSLEGLVDEQYF	TGTGCCAGCAGCCTGGAGGGACTAGTTGACGAGCAGTACTTC
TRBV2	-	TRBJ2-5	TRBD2	CASSETSEVGTQYF	TGTGCCAGCAGTGAAACTAGCGAGGTCGGGACCCAGTACTTC
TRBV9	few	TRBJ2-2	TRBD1	CASSAPQGAGELFF	TGTGCCAGCAGCGCCCCTCAGGGGGCCGGGGAGCTGTTTTTT
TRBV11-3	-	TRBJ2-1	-	CASSLSRRYNEQFF	TGTGCCAGCAGCTTAAGCAGGCGCTACAATGAGCAGTTCTTC
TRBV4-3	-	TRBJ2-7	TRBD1	CASSRRTGDPYEQYF	TGCGCCAGCAGCCGCAGAACAGGGGACCCCTACGAGCAGTACTTC
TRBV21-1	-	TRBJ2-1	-	CASPKETGDNEQFF	TGTGCCAGCCCGAAGGAGACAGGGGATAATGAGCAGTTCTTC
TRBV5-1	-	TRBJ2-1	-	CASSRSGGAYNEQFF	TGCGCCAGCAGCCGGAGTGGGGGCGCTTACAATGAGCAGTTCTTC
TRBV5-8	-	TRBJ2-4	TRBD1	CASSWGQGLAKNIQYF	TGTGCCAGCAGCTGGGGACAGGGGCTAGCCAAAAACATTCAGTACTTC
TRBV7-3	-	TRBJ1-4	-	CASSTLGREKLFF	TGTGCCAGCAGCACCCTGGGGCGGGAAAAACTGTTTTTT
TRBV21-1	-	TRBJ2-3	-	CASSNRDGHGTPISTDTQYF	TGTGCCAGCAGCAACCGGGACGGGCACGGGACTCCCATTAGCACAGATACGCAGTATTTT
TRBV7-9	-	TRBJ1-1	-	CASSIRDTEAFF	TGTGCCAGCTCTATTCGGGACACTGAAGCTTTCTTT
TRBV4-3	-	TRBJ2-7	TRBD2	CASSQEWLAGGSSYEQYF	TGCGCCAGCAGCCAAGAATGGCTAGCGGGAGGTAGCTCCTACGAGCAGTACTTC
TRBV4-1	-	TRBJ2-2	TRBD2	CASSQELAGGNTGELFF	TGCGCCAGCAGCCAAGAGCTAGCGGGAGGGAACACCGGGGAGCTGTTTTTT
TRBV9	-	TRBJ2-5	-	CASSAGGKTQYF	TGTGCCAGCAGCGCTGGGGGAAAGACCCAGTACTTC
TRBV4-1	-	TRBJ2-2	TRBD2	CASSRLAGGVTGELFF	TGCGCCAGCAGCCGACTAGCGGGAGGTGTCACCGGGGAGCTGTTTTTT
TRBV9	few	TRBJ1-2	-	CASSVDSNYGYTF	TGTGCCAGCAGCGTAGATTCTAACTATGGCTACACCTTC
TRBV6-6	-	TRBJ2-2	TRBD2	CASSVGLAGTGELFF	TGTGCCAGCTCAGTCGGACTAGCGGGAACCGGGGAGCTGTTTTTT
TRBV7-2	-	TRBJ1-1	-	CASSLEGGGTEAFF	TGTGCCAGCAGCTTAGAAGGAGGGGGCACTGAAGCTTTCTTT
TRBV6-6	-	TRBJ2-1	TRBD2	CASSPRTSGYNEQFF	TGTGCCAGCAGTCCTAGGACTAGCGGATACAATGAGCAGTTCTTC
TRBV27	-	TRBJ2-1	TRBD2	CASASRLAVSNEQFF	TGTGCCAGCGCGAGTCGACTAGCGGTGAGCAATGAGCAGTTCTTC
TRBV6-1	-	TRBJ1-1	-	CASSERWDPTHTEAFF	TGTGCCAGCAGTGAAAGGTGGGACCCAACCCACACTGAAGCTTTCTTT
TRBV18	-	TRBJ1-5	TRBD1	CASSPPGQGDNQPQHF	TGTGCCAGCTCACCACCGGGACAGGGGGACAATCAGCCCCAGCATTTT
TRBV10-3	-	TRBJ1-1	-	CAISESNRGRVAEAFF	TGTGCCATCAGTGAGTCGAATCGGGGCAGGGTCGCTGAAGCTTTCTTT
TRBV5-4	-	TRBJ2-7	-	CASSLGGQTIPYEQYF	TGTGCCAGCAGCTTGGGAGGGCAGACTATACCCTACGAGCAGTACTTC
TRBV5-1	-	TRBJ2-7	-	CASSLGSSYEQYF	TGCGCCAGCAGCTTGGGGAGTTCCTACGAGCAGTACTTC
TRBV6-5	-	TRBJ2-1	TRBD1	CASGQGEAEQFF	TGTGCCAGCGGGCAGGGGGAAGCTGAGCAGTTCTTC
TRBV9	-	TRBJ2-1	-	CASSVALPRDPSFYNEQFF	TGTGCCAGCAGCGTAGCCCTCCCCCGGGACCCGTCGTTTTACAATGAGCAGTTCTTC
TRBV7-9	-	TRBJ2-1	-	CASSPRDFRLTNEQFF	TGTGCCAGCAGCCCCCGGGACTTTCGACTTACCAATGAGCAGTTCTTC
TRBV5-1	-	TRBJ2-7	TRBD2	CASRRGNNEQYF	TGCGCCAGCAGGCGGGGGAACAACGAGCAGTACTTC
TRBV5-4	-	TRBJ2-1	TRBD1	CASSGSGTGRSYNEQFF	TGTGCCAGCAGCGGATCCGGGACAGGGCGGTCCTACAATGAGCAGTTCTTC
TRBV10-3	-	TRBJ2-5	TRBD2	CAISDMGAAGVETQYF	TGTGCCATCAGTGATATGGGCGCAGCGGGAGTAGAGACCCAGTACTTC
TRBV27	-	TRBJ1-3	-	CASSQGPTLSGNTIYF	TGTGCCAGCAGTCAGGGCCCAACTCTTTCTGGAAACACCATATATTTT
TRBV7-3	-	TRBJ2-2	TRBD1	CASSADRVDGELFF	TGTGCCAGCAGCGCGGACAGGGTGGACGGGGAGCTGTTTTTT
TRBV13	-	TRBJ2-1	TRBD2	CASSLVAGASSYNEQFF	TGTGCCAGCAGCTTAGTAGCGGGTGCTAGCTCCTACAATGAGCAGTTCTTC
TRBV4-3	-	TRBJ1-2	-	CASSQEGRANYGYTF	TGCGCCAGCAGCCAAGAGGGGAGAGCTAACTATGGCTACACCTTC
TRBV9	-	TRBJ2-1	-	CASTEGDYNEQFF	TGTGCCAGCACCGAGGGGGACTACAATGAGCAGTTCTTC
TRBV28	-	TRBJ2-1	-	CASSLYPVRLYNEQFF	TGTGCCAGCAGTTTGTATCCGGTTCGGCTCTACAATGAGCAGTTCTTC
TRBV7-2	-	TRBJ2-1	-	CASSTGGTYYNEQFF	TGTGCCAGCAGCACCGGGGGGACATATTACAATGAGCAGTTCTTC
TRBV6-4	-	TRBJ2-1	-	CASSDGLARAGEQFF	TGTGCCAGCAGTGACGGACTCGCTAGGGCGGGTGAGCAGTTCTTC
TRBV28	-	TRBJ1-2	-	CASSLEAVRPGYGYTF	TGTGCCAGCAGTTTAGAGGCAGTTCGGCCGGGCTATGGCTACACCTTC
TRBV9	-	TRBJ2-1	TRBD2	CASSVGLAGPSYYNEQFF	TGTGCCAGCAGCGTAGGTCTAGCGGGGCCCTCCTATTACAATGAGCAGTTCTTC
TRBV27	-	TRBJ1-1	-	CASSHPGGLKAEAFF	TGTGCCAGCAGCCATCCTGGGGGGCTGAAGGCTGAAGCTTTCTTT
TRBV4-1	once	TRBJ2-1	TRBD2	CASSQEFPGGEQFF	TGCGCCAGCAGCCAAGAATTCCCGGGGGGGGAGCAGTTCTTC
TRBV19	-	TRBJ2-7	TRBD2	CASSFRLAENSYEQYF	TGTGCCAGTAGCTTTCGACTAGCGGAGAACTCCTACGAGCAGTACTTC
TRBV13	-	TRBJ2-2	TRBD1	CASSLVSRTGANTGELFF	TGTGCCAGCAGCTTAGTCTCGAGGACAGGGGCTAACACCGGGGAGCTGTTTTTT
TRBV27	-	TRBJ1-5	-	CASRSRGNQNQPQHF	TGTGCCAGCAGATCCAGAGGGAATCAGAATCAGCCCCAGCATTTT
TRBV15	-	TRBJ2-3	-	CATSKRRAGTDTQYF	TGTGCCACCAGCAAGAGGCGGGCAGGCACAGATACGCAGTATTTT
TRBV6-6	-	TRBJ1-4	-	CASTSRGREKLFF	TGTGCCAGCACCAGTAGGGGACGGGAAAAACTGTTTTTT
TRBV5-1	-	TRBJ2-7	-	CASKLQWGTEEQYF	TGCGCCAGCAAACTCCAGTGGGGGACGGAGGAGCAGTACTTC
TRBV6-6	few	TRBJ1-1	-	CASSSPNTEAFF	TGTGCCAGCAGTTCCCCGAACACTGAAGCTTTCTTT
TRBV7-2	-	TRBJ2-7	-	CASSLAGGRSYEQYF	TGTGCCAGCAGCTTAGCTGGCGGTAGGTCCTACGAGCAGTACTTC
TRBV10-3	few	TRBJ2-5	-	CAIGKETQYF	TGTGCCATCGGAAAAGAGACCCAGTACTTC
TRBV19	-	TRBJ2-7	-	CASRTENSYEQYF	TGTGCCAGTAGAACGGAAAACTCCTACGAGCAGTACTTC
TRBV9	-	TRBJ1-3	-	CASSVAGTSGNTIYF	TGTGCCAGCAGCGTAGCTGGGACAAGTGGAAACACCATATATTTT